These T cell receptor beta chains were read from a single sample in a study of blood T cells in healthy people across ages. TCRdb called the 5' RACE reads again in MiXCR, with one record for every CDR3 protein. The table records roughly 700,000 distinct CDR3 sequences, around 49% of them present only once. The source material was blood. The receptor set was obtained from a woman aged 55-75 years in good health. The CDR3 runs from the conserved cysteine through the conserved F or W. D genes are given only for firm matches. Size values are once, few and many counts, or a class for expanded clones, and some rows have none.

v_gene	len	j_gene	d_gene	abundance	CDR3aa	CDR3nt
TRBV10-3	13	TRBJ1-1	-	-	CAISESTGGAAFF	TGTGCCATCAGTGAGTCGACGGGGGGCGCAGCTTTCTTT
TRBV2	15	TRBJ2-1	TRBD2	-	CASSDRAGAYNEQFF	TGTGCCAGCAGTGATCGAGCGGGAGCCTACAATGAGCAGTTCTTC
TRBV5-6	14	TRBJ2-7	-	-	CAGSPEGGSDEQYF	TGTGCCGGCAGCCCCGAGGGGGGTAGCGACGAGCAGTACTTC
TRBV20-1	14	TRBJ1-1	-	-	CSASNRRTNTEAFF	TGCAGTGCCAGTAATCGGCGGACGAACACTGAAGCTTTCTTT
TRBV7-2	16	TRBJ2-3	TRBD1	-	CASSDTGTGKTDTQYF	TGTGCCAGCAGCGATACCGGGACAGGGAAAACAGATACGCAGTATTTT
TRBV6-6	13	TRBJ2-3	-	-	CASCGAPTDTQYF	TGTGCCAGCTGTGGGGCGCCTACAGATACGCAGTATTTT
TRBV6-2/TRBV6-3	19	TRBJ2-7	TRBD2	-	CASSSLYSTSGSLSYEQYF	TGTGCCAGCAGTTCCCTCTACTCGACTAGCGGGAGTCTCTCCTACGAGCAGTACTTC
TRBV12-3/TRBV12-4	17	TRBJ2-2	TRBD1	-	CASRPGPGQGTTGELFF	TGTGCCAGCAGACCCGGTCCGGGACAGGGGACCACCGGGGAGCTGTTTTTT
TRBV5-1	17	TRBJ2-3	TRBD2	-	CASSPGWGGTSTDTQYF	TGCGCCAGCAGCCCCGGCTGGGGGGGAACTAGCACAGATACGCAGTATTTT
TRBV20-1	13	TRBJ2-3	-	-	CSACKENTDTQYF	TGCAGTGCTTGTAAGGAAAACACAGATACGCAGTATTTT
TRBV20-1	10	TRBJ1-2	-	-	CSASGGGYTF	TGCAGTGCTAGCGGGGGTGGCTACACCTTC
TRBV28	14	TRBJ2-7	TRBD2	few	CASSLREGSYEQYF	TGTGCCAGCAGTTTGCGGGAGGGAAGCTACGAGCAGTACTTC
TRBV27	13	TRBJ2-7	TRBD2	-	CASGRTRAYEQYF	TGTGCCAGCGGAAGGACTAGGGCCTACGAGCAGTACTTC
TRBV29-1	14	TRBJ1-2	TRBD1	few	CSVAGQGASYGYTF	TGCAGCGTGGCTGGACAGGGGGCGAGCTATGGCTACACCTTC
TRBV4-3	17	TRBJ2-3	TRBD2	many	CASSQDSLAGPEDTQYF	TGCGCCAGCAGCCAAGATAGTCTAGCGGGACCGGAAGATACGCAGTATTTT
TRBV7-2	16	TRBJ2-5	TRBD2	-	CASSLEASGVQETQYF	TGTGCCAGCAGCTTAGAGGCTAGCGGGGTCCAAGAGACCCAGTACTTC
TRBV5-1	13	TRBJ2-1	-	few	CASMYSDSNEQFF	TGCGCCAGCATGTACAGTGACTCCAATGAGCAGTTCTTC
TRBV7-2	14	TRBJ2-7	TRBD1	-	CASSSDRGDYEQYF	TGTGCCAGCAGCTCCGACAGGGGTGACTACGAGCAGTACTTC
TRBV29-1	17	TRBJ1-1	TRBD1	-	CSVVPGQGPRGMFQAFF	TGCAGCGTTGTCCCGGGACAGGGGCCCCGGGGTATGTTTCAAGCTTTCTTT
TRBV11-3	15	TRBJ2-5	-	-	CASSLGANTQETQYF	TGTGCCAGCAGCTTAGGCGCCAACACCCAAGAGACCCAGTACTTC
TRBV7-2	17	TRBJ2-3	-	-	CASSSYRSRGFTDTQYF	TGTGCCAGCAGCTCTTATAGAAGTAGGGGGTTCACAGATACGCAGTATTTT
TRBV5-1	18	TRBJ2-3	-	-	CASSLASRGTLSTDTQYF	TGCGCCAGCAGCTTGGCTTCTCGCGGGACCTTAAGCACAGATACGCAGTATTTT
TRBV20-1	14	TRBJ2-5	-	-	CSAGATTSPETLYF	TGCAGTGCTGGTGCTACGACATCGCCGGAGACCCTGTACTTC
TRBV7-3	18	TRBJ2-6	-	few	CASSPRVRALSGANVLTF	TGTGCCAGCAGCCCCCGTGTCAGGGCCCTCTCTGGGGCCAACGTCCTGACTTTC
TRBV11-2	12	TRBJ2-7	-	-	CASRDILYEQYF	TGTGCCAGCCGGGACATCCTTTACGAGCAGTACTTC
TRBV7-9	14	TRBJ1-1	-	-	CASSSRLGGTEAFF	TGTGCCAGCAGCTCCCGTTTGGGTGGCACTGAAGCTTTCTTT
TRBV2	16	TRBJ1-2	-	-	CASSAVIVAMAYGYTF	TGTGCCAGCAGTGCTGTGATTGTTGCGATGGCCTATGGCTACACCTTC
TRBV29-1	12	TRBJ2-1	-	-	CGVDGSRNEQFF	TGCGGCGTTGACGGGTCCCGCAATGAGCAGTTCTTC
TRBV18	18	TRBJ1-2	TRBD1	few	CASSPPTGQGSYFMGYTF	TGTGCCAGCTCACCACCGACGGGACAGGGGTCCTACTTCATGGGCTACACCTTC
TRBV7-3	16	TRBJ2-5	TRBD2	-	CASSPIAGVQSETQYF	TGTGCCAGCAGCCCGATAGCGGGAGTGCAGTCCGAGACCCAGTACTTC
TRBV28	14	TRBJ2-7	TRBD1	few	CAITATGGGYEQYF	TGTGCCATCACTGCGACAGGGGGGGGATACGAGCAGTACTTC
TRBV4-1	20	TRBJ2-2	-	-	CASSQVLIVYRASDTGELFF	TGCGCCAGCAGCCAAGTCCTTATAGTGTACAGGGCTTCGGACACCGGGGAGCTGTTTTTT
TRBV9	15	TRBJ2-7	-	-	CASSVGPTQDHEQYF	TGTGCCAGCAGCGTAGGACCCACCCAGGACCACGAGCAGTACTTC
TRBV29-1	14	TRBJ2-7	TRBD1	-	CSVNHGTVSYEQYF	TGCAGCGTTAACCATGGGACAGTCTCCTACGAGCAGTACTTC
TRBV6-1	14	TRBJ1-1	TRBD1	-	CAGHDRGLFTEAFF	TGTGCCGGTCACGACAGGGGGCTATTCACTGAAGCTTTCTTT
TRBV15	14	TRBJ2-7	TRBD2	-	CATSGAGGFSEKYF	TGTGCCACCAGCGGAGCGGGAGGGTTTTCCGAGAAGTACTTC
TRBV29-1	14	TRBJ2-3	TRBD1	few	CSGEGQGITDTQYF	TGCAGCGGGGAGGGACAGGGAATCACAGATACGCAGTATTTT
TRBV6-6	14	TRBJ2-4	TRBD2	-	CASSYSSGSNIQYF	TGTGCCAGCAGTTACTCTAGCGGGAGCAACATTCAGTACTTC
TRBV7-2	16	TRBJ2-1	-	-	CASSRGVGGPYNEQFF	TGTGCCAGCAGCCGCGGGGTGGGAGGCCCCTACAATGAGCAGTTCTTC
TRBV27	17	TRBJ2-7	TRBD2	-	CASSFSVIGREIREQYF	TGTGCCAGCAGTTTTAGTGTAATTGGGAGGGAAATTCGCGAGCAGTACTTC